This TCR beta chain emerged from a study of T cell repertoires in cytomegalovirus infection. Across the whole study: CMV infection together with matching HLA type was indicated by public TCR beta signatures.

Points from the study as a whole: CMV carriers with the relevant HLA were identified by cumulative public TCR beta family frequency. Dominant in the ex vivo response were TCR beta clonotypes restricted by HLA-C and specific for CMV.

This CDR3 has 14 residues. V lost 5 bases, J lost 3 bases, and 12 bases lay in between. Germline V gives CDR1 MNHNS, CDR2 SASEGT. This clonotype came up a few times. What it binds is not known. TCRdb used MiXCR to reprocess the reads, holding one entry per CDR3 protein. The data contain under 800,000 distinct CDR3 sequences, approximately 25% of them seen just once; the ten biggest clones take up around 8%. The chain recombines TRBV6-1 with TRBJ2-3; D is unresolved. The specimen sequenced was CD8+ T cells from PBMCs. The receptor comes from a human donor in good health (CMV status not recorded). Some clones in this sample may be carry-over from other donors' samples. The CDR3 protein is CASSYSTETDTQYF. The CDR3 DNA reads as TGTGCCAGCAGTTATTCCACAGAGACAGATACGCAGTATTTT.